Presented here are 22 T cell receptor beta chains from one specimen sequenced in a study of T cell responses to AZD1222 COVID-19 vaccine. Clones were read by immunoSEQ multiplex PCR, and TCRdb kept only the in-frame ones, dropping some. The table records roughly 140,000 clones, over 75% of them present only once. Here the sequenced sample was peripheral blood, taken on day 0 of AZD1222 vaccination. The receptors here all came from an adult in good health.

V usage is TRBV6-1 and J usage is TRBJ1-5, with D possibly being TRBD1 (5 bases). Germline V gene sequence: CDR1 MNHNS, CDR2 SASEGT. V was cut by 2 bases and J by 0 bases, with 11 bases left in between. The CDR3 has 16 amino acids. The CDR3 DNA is TGTGCCAGCAGTGAAATCCGGACAAATAGCAATCAGCCCCAGCATTTT. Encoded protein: CASSEIRTNSNQPQHF.

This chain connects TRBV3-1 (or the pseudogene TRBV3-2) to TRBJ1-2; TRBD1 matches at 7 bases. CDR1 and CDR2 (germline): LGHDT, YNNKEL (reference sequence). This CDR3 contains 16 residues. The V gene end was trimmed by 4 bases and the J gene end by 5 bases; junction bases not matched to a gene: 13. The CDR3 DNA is TGTGCCAGCAGCCCCGATCTCGGGACAGACGGATATGGCTACACCTTC. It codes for CASSPDLGTDGYGYTF.

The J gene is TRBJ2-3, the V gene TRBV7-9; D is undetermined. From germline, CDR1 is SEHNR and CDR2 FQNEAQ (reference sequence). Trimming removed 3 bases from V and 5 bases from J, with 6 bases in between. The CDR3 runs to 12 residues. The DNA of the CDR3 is TGTGCCAGCAGCTTGTTCGGAGATACGCAGTATTTT. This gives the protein CASSLFGDTQYF. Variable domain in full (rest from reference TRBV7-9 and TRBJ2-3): DTGVSQNPRHKITKRGQNVTFRCDPISEHNRLYWYRQTLGQGPEFLTYFQNEAQLEKSRLLSDRFSAERPKGSFSTLEIQRTEQGDSAMYLCASSLFGDTQYFGPGTRLTVL.

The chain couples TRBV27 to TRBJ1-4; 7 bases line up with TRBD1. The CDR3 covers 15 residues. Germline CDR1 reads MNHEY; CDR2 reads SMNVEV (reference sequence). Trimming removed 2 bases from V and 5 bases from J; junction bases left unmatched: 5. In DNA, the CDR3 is TGTGCCAGCAGTTTAGCTGGGACAGCAAATGAAAAACTGTTTTTT. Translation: CASSLAGTANEKLFF.

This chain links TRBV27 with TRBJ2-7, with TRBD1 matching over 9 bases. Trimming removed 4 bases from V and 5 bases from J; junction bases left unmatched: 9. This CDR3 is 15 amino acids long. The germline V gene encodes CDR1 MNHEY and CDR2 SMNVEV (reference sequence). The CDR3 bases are TGTGCCAGCAGTTATGAGGGACAGGGTTTCCACGAGCAGTACTTC. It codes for CASSYEGQGFHEQYF.

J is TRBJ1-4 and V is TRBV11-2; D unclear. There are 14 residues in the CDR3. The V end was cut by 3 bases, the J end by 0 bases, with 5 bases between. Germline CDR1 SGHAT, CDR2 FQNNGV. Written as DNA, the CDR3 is TGTGCCAGCAGCTTGAACCCAACTAATGAAAAACTGTTTTTT. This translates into CASSLNPTNEKLFF.

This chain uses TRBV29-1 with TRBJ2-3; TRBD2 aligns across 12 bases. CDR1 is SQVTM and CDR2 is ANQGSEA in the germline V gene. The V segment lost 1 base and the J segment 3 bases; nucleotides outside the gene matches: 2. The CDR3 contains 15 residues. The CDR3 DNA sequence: TGCAGCGTTGAAGGCGGACTAGCGGGAACAGATACGCAGTATTTT. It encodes CSVEGGLAGTDTQYF.

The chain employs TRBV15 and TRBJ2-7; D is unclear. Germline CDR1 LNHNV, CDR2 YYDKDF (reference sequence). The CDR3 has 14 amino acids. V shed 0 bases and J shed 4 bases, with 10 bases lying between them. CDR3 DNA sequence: TGTGCCACCAGCAGAGATGAAGGGATTTACGAGCAGTACTTC. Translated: CATSRDEGIYEQYF.

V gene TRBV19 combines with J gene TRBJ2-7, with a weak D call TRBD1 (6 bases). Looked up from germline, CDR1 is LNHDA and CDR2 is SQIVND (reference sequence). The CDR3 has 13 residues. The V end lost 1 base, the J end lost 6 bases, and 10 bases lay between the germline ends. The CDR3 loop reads CASSIGAGVEQYF. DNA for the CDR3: TGTGCCAGTAGTATAGGGGCAGGGGTCGAGCAGTACTTC.

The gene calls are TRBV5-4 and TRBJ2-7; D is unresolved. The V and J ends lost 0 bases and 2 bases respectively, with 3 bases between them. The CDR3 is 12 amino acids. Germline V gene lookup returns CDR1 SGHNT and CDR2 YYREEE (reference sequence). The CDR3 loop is CASSLEAYEQYF. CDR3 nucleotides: TGTGCCAGCAGCTTGGAGGCCTACGAGCAGTACTTC.

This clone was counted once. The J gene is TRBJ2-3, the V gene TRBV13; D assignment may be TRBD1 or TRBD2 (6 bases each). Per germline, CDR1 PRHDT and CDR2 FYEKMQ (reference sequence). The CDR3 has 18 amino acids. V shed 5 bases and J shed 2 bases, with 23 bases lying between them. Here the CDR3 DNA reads TGTGCCAGCAGCCCCGAAGGGGGACTCCCTACTCTCACAGATACGCAGTATTTT. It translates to CASSPEGGLPTLTDTQYF. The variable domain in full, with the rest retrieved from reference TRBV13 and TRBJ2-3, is AAGVIQSPRHLIKEKRETATLKCYPIPRHDTVYWYQQGPGQDPQFLISFYEKMQSDKGSIPDRFSAQQFSDYHSELNMSSLELGDSALYFCASSPEGGLPTLTDTQYFGPGTRLTVL.

In DNA form, the CDR3 reads TGTGCCAGCAGTGGGGTTGTTGAGGGCGAGGAGACCCAGTACTTC. Translated: CASSGVVEGEETQYF. This rearrangement joins TRBV6-2 or TRBV6-3 to TRBJ2-5; a possible D gene is TRBD2 (5 bases). The CDR3 length is 15 residues. Germline-derived CDR1 and CDR2 are MNHEY and SVGEGT. Trimming cost V 5 bases and J 5 bases, with 18 bases left between them.

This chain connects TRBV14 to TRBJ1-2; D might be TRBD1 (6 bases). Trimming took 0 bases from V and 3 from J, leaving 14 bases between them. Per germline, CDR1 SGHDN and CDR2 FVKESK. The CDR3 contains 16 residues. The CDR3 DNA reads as TGTGCCAGCAGCCAAGATATGGGACAACCCTACTATGGCTACACCTTC. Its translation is CASSQDMGQPYYGYTF.

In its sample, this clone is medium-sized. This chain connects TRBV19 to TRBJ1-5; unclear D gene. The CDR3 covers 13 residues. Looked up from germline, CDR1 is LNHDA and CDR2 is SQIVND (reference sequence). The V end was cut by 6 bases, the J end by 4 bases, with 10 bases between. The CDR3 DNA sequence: TGTGCCAGTAGCTCGACGCAGAATCAGCCCCAGCATTTT. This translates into CASSSTQNQPQHF.

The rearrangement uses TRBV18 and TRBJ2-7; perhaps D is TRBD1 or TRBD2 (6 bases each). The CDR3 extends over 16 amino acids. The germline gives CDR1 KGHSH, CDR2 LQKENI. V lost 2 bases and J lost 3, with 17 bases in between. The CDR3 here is CASSPGGGIRRYEQYF. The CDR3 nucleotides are TGTGCCAGCTCACCAGGGGGCGGGATCCGCCGCTACGAGCAGTACTTC.

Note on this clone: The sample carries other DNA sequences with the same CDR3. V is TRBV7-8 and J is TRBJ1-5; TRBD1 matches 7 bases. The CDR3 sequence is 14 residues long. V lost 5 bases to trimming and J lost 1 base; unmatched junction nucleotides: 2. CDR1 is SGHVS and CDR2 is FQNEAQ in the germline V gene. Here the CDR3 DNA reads TGTGCCAGCAGCCCAGGGGGGAGCAATCAGCCCCAGCATTTT. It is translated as CASSPGGSNQPQHF.

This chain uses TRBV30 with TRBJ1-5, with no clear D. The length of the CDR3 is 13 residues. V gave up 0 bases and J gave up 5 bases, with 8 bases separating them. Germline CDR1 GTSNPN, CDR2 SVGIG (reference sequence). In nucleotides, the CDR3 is TGTGCCTGGAGTGTAATTGGTGATCAGCCCCAGCATTTT. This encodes CAWSVIGDQPQHF.

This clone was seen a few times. The CDR3 DNA follows: TGTGCCACCAGTTCGGACGGGCAAGGTCCTTCACGCTTAGACGGGGAGCTGTTTTTT. Translation gives CATSSDGQGPSRLDGELFF. V and J are TRBV24-1 and TRBJ2-2; D not certain. This CDR3 spans 19 amino acids. Germline CDR1 KGHDR, CDR2 SFDVKD. Deletions cut 6 bases from V and 7 bases from J, with 29 bases between.

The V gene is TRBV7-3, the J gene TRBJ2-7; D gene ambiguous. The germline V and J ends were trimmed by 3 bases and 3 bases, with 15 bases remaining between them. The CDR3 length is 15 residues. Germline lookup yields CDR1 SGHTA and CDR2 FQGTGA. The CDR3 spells CASSFSPVSIYEQYF. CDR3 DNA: TGTGCCAGCAGCTTTTCCCCGGTGTCAATCTACGAGCAGTACTTC.

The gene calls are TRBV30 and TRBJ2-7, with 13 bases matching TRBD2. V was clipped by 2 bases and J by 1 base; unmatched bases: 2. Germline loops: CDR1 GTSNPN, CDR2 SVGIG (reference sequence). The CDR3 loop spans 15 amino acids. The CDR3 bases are TGTGCCTGGAGTCAGGGACTAGCGGGGTCCTACGAGCAGTACTTC. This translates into CAWSQGLAGSYEQYF.

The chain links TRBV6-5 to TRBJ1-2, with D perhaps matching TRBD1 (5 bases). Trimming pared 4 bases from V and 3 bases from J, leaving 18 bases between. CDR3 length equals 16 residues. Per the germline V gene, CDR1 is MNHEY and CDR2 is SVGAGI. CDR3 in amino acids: CASSFLSRGEDYGYTF. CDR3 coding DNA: TGTGCCAGCAGTTTCTTAAGTAGGGGCGAGGACTATGGCTACACCTTC.

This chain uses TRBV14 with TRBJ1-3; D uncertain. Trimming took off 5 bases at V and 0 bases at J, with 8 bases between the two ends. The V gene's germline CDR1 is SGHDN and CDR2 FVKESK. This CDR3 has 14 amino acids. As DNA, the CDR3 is TGTGCCAGCAGCTTTTACAGCTCTGGAAACACCATATATTTT. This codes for CASSFYSSGNTIYF.